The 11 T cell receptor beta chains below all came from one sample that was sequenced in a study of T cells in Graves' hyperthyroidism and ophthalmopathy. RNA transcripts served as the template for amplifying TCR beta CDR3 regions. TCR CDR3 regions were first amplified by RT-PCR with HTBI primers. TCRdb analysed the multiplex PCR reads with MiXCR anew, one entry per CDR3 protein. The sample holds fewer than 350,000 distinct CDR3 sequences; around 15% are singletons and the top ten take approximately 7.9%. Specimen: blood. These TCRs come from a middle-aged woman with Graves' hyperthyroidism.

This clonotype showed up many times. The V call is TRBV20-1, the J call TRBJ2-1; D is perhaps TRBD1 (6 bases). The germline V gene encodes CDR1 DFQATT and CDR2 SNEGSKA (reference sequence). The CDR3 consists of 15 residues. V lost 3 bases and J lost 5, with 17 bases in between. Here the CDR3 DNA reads TGCAGTGCTAGGATTCAGGGGCGAACAGACAATGAGCAGTTCTTC. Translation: CSARIQGRTDNEQFF.

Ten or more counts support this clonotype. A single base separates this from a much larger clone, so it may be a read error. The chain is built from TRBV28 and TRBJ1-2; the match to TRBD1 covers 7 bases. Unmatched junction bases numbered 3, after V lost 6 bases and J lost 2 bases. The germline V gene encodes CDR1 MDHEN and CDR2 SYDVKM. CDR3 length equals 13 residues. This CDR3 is CASSSTGNYGYTF. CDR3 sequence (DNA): TGTGCCAGCAGCTCGACAGGGAACTATGGCTACACCTTC.

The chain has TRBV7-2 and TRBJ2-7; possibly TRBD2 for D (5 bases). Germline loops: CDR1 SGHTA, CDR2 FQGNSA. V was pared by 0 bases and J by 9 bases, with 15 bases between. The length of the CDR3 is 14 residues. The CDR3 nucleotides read TGTGCCAGCAGCTTAGCGGGAGCACGGATATGGCAGTACTTC. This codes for CASSLAGARIWQYF.

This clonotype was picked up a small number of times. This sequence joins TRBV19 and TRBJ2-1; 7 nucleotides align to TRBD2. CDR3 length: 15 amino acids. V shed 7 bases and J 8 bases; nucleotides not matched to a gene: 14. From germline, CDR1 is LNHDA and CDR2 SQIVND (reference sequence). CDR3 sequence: CASTPSGARGDEQFF. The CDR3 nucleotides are TGTGCCAGTACCCCGTCGGGTGCCCGGGGGGATGAGCAGTTCTTC.

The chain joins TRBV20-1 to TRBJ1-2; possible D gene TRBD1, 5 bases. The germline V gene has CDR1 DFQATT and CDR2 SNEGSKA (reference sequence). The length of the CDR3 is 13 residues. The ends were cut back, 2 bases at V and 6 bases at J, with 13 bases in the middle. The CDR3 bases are TGCAGTGCTAGATCCCAGGGAGGGGATGGCTACACCTTC. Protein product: CSARSQGGDGYTF.

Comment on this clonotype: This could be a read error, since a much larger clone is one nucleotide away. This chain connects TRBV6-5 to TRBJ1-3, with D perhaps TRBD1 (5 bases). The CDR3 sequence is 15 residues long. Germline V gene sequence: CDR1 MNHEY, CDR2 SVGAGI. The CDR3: CASSYSRVSGSTIYF. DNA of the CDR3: TGTGCCAGCAGTTACTCCAGGGTTTCAGGAAGCACCATATATTTT.

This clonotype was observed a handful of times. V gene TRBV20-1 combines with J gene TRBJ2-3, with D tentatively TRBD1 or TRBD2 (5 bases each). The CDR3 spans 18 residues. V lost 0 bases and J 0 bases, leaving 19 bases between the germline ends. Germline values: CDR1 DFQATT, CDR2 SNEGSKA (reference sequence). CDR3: CSARDLGLSEKSTDTQYF. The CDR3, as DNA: TGCAGTGCTAGAGATTTGGGGCTTAGCGAAAAAAGCACAGATACGCAGTATTTT.

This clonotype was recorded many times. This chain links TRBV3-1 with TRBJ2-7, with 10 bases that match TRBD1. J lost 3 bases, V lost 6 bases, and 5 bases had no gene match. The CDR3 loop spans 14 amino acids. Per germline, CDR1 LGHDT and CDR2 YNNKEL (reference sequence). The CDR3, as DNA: TGTGCCAGCAGAGCCGGGACAGGGGACTACGAGCAGTACTTC. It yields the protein CASRAGTGDYEQYF.

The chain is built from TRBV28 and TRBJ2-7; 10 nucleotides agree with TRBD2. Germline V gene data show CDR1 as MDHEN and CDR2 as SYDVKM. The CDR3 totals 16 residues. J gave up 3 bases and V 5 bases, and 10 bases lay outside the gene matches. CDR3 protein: CASSARGTSVLYEQYF. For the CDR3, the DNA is TGTGCCAGCAGTGCTAGGGGGACTAGCGTCCTCTACGAGCAGTACTTC.

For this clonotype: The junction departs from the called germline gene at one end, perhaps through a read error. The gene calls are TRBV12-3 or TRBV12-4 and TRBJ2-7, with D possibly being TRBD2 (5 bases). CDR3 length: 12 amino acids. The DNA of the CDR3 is TGTGCCAGCAGCCTCGACGGGGTCGAGCAGTGCTTC. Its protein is CASSLDGVEQCF.

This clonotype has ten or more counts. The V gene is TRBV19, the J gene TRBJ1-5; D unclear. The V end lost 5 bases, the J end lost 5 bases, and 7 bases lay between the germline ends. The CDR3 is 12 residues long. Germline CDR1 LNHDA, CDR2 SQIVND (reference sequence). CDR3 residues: CASSPRDQPQHF. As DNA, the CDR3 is TGTGCCAGTAGTCCGCGTGATCAGCCCCAGCATTTT.